This TCR beta chain is from a study of T cells in Graves' hyperthyroidism and ophthalmopathy. Study-wide points: Ophthalmopathy was separated from stable hyperthyroidism by a 13 V-J model. Most thyroid clonotypes expanded above 0.001 appeared in blood too.

The CDR3 is 18 residues long. Trimming took 7 bases from V and 2 from J; bases not matched to a gene: 19. In germline, CDR1 is LNHDA, CDR2 SQIVND (reference sequence). This clonotype has more than one count but fewer than ten. The antigen is unknown. Subjects with ophthalmopathy showed a Clinical Activity Score no lower than 3, a NOSPECS grade no lower than 4, and a duration shorter than 3 months. PBMCs stemmed from 8.5 to 10 ml fresh peripheral blood. The CDR3 regions of TCR beta were amplified from RNA transcripts. Researchers ran a first-round RT-PCR on the TCR CDR3 using the HTBI primer set. TCRdb redid the calling of the multiplex PCR reads with MiXCR, one entry per CDR3 protein. The sample has roughly 600,000 distinct CDR3 sequences; about 14% are singletons.

This TCR was sampled from a woman between 45 and 60 years old with Graves' ophthalmopathy. The V call is TRBV19, the J call TRBJ1-2; the match to TRBD1 covers 7 bases. Specimen: blood. CDR3 in amino acids: CASTFHNRGQFRNYGYTF. CDR3 nucleotide sequence: TGTGCCAGTACCTTCCATAACAGGGGACAGTTTCGGAACTATGGCTACACCTTC.